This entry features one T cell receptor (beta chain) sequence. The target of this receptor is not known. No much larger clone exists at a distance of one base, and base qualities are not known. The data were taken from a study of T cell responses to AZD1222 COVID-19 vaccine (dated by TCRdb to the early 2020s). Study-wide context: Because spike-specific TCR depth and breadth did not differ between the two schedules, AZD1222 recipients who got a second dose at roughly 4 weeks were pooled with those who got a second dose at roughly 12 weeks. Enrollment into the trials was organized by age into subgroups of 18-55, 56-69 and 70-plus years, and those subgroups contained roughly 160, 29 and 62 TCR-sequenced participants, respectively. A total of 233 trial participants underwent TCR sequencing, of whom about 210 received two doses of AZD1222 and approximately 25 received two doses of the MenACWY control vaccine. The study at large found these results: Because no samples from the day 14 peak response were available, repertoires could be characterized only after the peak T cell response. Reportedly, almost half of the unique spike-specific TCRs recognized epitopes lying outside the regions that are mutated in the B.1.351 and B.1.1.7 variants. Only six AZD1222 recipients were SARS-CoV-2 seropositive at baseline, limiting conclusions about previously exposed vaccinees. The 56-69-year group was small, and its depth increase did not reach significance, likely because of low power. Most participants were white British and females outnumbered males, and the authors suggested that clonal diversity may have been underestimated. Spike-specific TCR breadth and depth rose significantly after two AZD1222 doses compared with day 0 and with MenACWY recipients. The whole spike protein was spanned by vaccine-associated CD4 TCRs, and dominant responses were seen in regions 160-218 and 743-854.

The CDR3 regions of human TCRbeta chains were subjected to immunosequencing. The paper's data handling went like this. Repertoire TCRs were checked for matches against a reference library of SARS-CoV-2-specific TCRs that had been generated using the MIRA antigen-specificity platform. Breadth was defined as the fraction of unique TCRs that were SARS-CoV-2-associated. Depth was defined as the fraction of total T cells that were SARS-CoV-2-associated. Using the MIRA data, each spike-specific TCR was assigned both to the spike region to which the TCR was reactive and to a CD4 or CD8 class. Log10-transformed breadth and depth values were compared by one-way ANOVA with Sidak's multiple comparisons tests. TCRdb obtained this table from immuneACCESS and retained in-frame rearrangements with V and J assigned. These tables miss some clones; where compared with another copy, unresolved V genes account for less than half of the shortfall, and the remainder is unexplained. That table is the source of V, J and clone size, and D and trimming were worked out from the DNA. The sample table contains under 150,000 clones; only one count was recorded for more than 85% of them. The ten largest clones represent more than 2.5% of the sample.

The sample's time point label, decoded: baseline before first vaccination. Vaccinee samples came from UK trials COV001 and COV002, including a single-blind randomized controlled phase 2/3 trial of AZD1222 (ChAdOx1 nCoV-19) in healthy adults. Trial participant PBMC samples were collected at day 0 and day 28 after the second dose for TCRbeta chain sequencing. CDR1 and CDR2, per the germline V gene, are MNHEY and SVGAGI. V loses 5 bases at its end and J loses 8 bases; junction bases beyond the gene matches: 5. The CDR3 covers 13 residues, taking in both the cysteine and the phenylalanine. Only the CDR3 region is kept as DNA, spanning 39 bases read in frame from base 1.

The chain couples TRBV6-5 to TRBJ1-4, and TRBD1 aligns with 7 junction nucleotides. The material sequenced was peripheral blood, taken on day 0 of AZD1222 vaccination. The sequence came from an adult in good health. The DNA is TGTGCCAGCAGTCAGGGGGGGGAAGAAAAACTGTTTTTT. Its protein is CASSQGGEEKLFF.